This T cell receptor beta chain was captured in a study of blood T cells in healthy people across ages. Per the germline V gene, CDR1 is MDHEN and CDR2 is SYDVKM. The CDR3 covers 13 residues. V was cut by 6 bases and J by 5 bases, with 10 bases left in between. Using a J-beta primer mix together with a sample-barcoded 5' primer, a second PCR was run for about 6 to 11 cycles. TCRdb re-derived calls from the 5' RACE reads in MiXCR, one entry per CDR3 protein. The repertoire holds 800,000 to 950,000 distinct CDR3 sequences, with approximately 32% as singletons. These data also formed part of another study, on T cells of mothers and their children. That study adds: Donation came from three healthy Caucasian mothers together with their six children.

This chain connects TRBV28 to TRBJ1-4; the D gene is possibly TRBD1 (5 bases). This TCR was sampled from a woman aged 40 to 50 in good health. Sequenced input: blood. The DNA for the CDR3 is TGTGCCAGCAGATCCGGGGGGAATGAAAAACTGTTTTTT. Its protein product is CASRSGGNEKLFF.